Presented here are 5 T cell receptor beta chains from one specimen sequenced in a study of blood T cell repertoires in COVID-19. The table came from immunoSEQ multiplex PCR; TCRdb's copy has only in-frame clones and leaves some out. The sample carries about 81,000 clones, 90% to 95% recorded once. Sequenced input: peripheral blood. The source of these receptors is a woman aged 45-65 years in a cohort sampled during active COVID-19.

The chain uses TRBV10-3 and TRBJ2-1; perhaps TRBD2 as D (6 bases). V gave up 10 bases and J gave up 0 bases, with 19 bases separating them. CDR1 ENHRY and CDR2 SYGVKD come from the germline V gene. CDR3 length: 16 amino acids. CDR3 nucleotides: TGTGCCACCCTATTTTCGGGGGAACGCTCCTACAATGAGCAGTTCTTC. Its translation: CATLFSGERSYNEQFF.

This sequence joins TRBV27 and TRBJ2-5; TRBD1 agrees at 9 bases. The CDR3 has 18 amino acids. Per the germline V gene, CDR1 is MNHEY and CDR2 is SMNVEV (reference sequence). J was trimmed by 1 base and V by 6 bases; bases with no gene match: 15. CDR3 DNA sequence: TGTGCCAGCAGGAAACTTTGGACAGGGGTTGGGACCCAAGAGACCCAGTACTTC. This sequence encodes CASRKLWTGVGTQETQYF.

The rearrangement uses TRBV7-9 and TRBJ2-1; 10 bases match TRBD2. Germline V gene lookup returns CDR1 SEHNR and CDR2 FQNEAQ (reference sequence). The junction had 5 bases not matched to a gene; V was cut back by 4 bases and J by 5 bases. The CDR3 is 15 amino acids. The DNA for the CDR3 is TGTGCCAGCAGCTCCCGGACTAGCGGCAACAATGAGCAGTTCTTC. This translates into CASSSRTSGNNEQFF.

The chain employs TRBV28 and TRBJ2-1, with 8 bases fitting TRBD2. Trimming removed 3 bases from V and 8 bases from J; junction bases left unmatched: 15. The germline CDR1 and CDR2 sequences are MDHEN and SYDVKM. CDR3 size: 17 residues. CDR3 bases: TGTGCCAGCAGTTTCTCCGGGACTAGTTGGGCAACAGATGAGCAGTTCTTC. The encoded protein is CASSFSGTSWATDEQFF.

The chain links TRBV11-1 to TRBJ2-3; 9 positions match TRBD2. This CDR3 region has 16 residues. The germline CDR1 and CDR2 sequences are SGHAT and FQDESV (reference sequence). V gave up 6 bases and J gave up 5 bases; unmatched junction bases: 12. CDR3 in DNA: TGTGCCAGCAGTCGAGATAGCGGGGGTGCGGAAGATACGCAGTATTTT. Its protein product is CASSRDSGGAEDTQYF.